The 21 T cell receptor beta chains in this list originate from one sample, sequenced in a study of cytomegalovirus exposure and HLA in healthy donors (dated by TCRdb to between 2016 and 2019). Library preparation employed the immunoSEQ multiplex PCR assay. The multiplex PCR relied on a mix of 60 forward primers for TCR Vbeta segments and 13 reverse primers for TCR Jbeta segments. What TCRdb holds here is the immuneACCESS table cut down to in-frame rearrangements. Part of the clones is not present; checked against another copy, under half of the missing clones reflect an unresolved V gene, and the others are unexplained. The sample data list more than 95,000 clones, and around 82% of these were observed just once. Of the sample, 1.5% to 2% is held by the ten largest clones. Sequenced sample: PBMCs. Every receptor here comes from a woman in her forties in good health and CMV-seronegative.

With regard to this clone: Other DNA sequences of this sample code for an identical CDR3. V usage is TRBV5-8 and J usage is TRBJ1-3, with D perhaps TRBD1 (6 bases). Trimming shortened V by 7 bases and J by 1 base, and 9 bases separated the two germline ends. The germline V gene has CDR1 SGHTS and CDR2 YDEGEE. This CDR3 is 13 amino acids long. The CDR3 sequence is CASSRGSGNTIYF. In nucleotides, the CDR3 is TGTGCCAGCTCTAGGGGGTCTGGAAACACCATATATTTT. Complete variable domain (other parts from reference TRBV5-8 and TRBJ1-3): EAGVTQSPTHLIKTRGQQATLRCSPISGHTSVYWYQQALGLGLQFLLWYDEGEERNRGNFPPRFSGRQFPNYSSELNVNALELEDSALYLCASSRGSGNTIYFGEGSWLTVV.

The chain combines TRBV6-5 with TRBJ2-2; 9 bases line up with TRBD1. CDR3 length: 15 residues. Germline lookup yields CDR1 MNHEY and CDR2 SVGAGI. With 2 bases clipped from V and 7 bases from J, the junction kept 5 bases outside the gene matches. CDR3 sequence (DNA): TGTGCCAGCAGTTACCGGACAGGGGTCAGCGGGGAGCTGTTTTTT. It encodes CASSYRTGVSGELFF.

This clone occurred a few times. The genes are TRBV7-2 and TRBJ1-2; 7 bases fit TRBD1. The CDR3 has 12 amino acids. J gave up 6 bases and V 11 bases, and 9 bases lay outside the gene matches. Per the germline V gene, CDR1 is SGHTA and CDR2 is FQGNSA. CDR3: CASEDRRDGYTF. DNA for the CDR3: TGTGCCTCTGAGGACAGGAGGGATGGCTACACCTTC.

CDR3: CASSPTEGGNTIYF. DNA of the CDR3: TGCGCCAGCAGTCCAACGGAGGGTGGAAACACCATATATTTT. The genes are TRBV5-1 and TRBJ1-3, with no clear D. This CDR3 has 14 residues. Between the trimmed V and J ends, which lost 5 bases and 3 bases, there was a span of 12 bases. From germline, CDR1 is SGHRS and CDR2 YFSETQ.

The chain joins TRBV15 to TRBJ2-5; 7 nucleotides agree with TRBD1. The J call may be faulty, since TRBJ2-7 better matches the DNA end. The CDR3 spans 15 residues. Germline CDR1 reads LNHNV; CDR2 reads YYDKDF (reference sequence). In DNA form, the CDR3 reads TGTGCCACCAGCAGAGTTTCCCCAGGGGGCTACGAGCAGTACTTC. Amino acid sequence: CATSRVSPGGYEQYF.

V usage is TRBV28 and J usage is TRBJ1-5; 7 bases agree with TRBD1. V gave up 7 bases and J gave up 4 bases; unmatched junction bases: 16. CDR3 length equals 17 residues. CDR1 is MDHEN, CDR2 SYDVKM, per germline. The DNA for the CDR3 is TGTGCCAGCACCACCCCGGGGAAGGGGGCTGGGAATCAGCCCCAGCATTTT. It specifies CASTTPGKGAGNQPQHF.

The V gene is TRBV7-9, the J gene TRBJ1-3; D is ambiguous. V lost 2 bases, J lost 0 bases, and 14 bases lay in between. The CDR3 is 17 amino acids. Germline V gene lookup returns CDR1 SEHNR and CDR2 FQNEAQ (reference sequence). The CDR3 here is CASSLLENRSSGNTIYF. Written as DNA, the CDR3 is TGTGCCAGCAGCTTATTAGAGAACCGTTCCTCTGGAAACACCATATATTTT.

The V call is TRBV29-1, the J call TRBJ1-1; the match to TRBD1 covers 7 bases. The germline V gene encodes CDR1 SQVTM and CDR2 ANQGSEA. This CDR3 spans 13 amino acids. J gave up 6 bases and V 0 bases, and 4 bases lay outside the gene matches. Written as DNA, the CDR3 is TGCAGCGTTGAAGATGGCAGGGGGGCTGAAGCTTTCTTT. Protein sequence: CSVEDGRGAEAFF.

This clone is a singleton in its sample. CDR3: CASSIVAGGQEKLFF. CDR3 DNA sequence: TGTGCCAGTAGTATCGTCGCAGGGGGCCAGGAAAAACTGTTTTTT. The chain employs TRBV19 and TRBJ1-4; 8 nucleotides line up with TRBD1. This CDR3 is 15 amino acids long. From germline, CDR1 is LNHDA and CDR2 SQIVND (reference sequence). The V and J ends lost 3 bases and 8 bases, in that order; junction bases with no gene match: 8.

CDR3 nucleotides: TGCGCCAGCAGCTTCAGCGGGAGTTATTACGAGCAGTACTTC. This translates into CASSFSGSYYEQYF. The chain carries TRBV5-1 and TRBJ2-7, with 8 bases that match TRBD2. The junction had 5 bases not matched to a gene; V was cut back by 2 bases and J by 4 bases. Germline CDR1 is SGHRS and CDR2 is YFSETQ. This CDR3 comprises 14 residues.

V is TRBV5-6 and J is TRBJ1-2; D possibly corresponds to TRBD1 (5 bases). Trimming left V 0 bases short and J 0 bases short, with 6 bases between. The CDR3 contains 14 residues. CDR1 is SGHDT, CDR2 YYEEEE, per germline. The CDR3 DNA is TGTGCCAGCAGCTTGGGACAGTCTAACTATGGCTACACCTTC. Translating gives CASSLGQSNYGYTF.

The chain uses TRBV25-1 and TRBJ1-4, with 7 bases matching TRBD1. The CDR3 has 14 residues. V shed 4 bases, J shed 6 bases, and the junction held 5 bases outside the gene matches. Per the germline V gene, CDR1 is MGHDK and CDR2 is SYGVNS. The DNA of the CDR3 is TGTGCCAGCAGTGTTGACAGGGATTATGAAAAACTGTTTTTT. It specifies CASSVDRDYEKLFF.

The chain links TRBV20-1 to TRBJ2-7; a possible D gene is TRBD1 (5 bases). CDR3 length: 11 amino acids. The germline CDR1 and CDR2 sequences are DFQATT and SNEGSKA (reference sequence). The germline V and J ends were trimmed by 7 bases and 0 bases, with 7 bases remaining between them. The CDR3 sequence is CSEGNSYEQYF. CDR3 sequence (DNA): TGCAGTGAGGGGAACTCCTACGAGCAGTACTTC.

The rearrangement uses TRBV27 and TRBJ2-1, with D unresolved. In germline, CDR1 is MNHEY, CDR2 SMNVEV (reference sequence). The CDR3 consists of 14 residues. With 7 bases removed from V and 7 bases from J, the gap between germline ends came to 17 bases. The CDR3 DNA reads TGTGCCAGCATGGTTGATTCAGGTGGGAATGAGCAGTTCTTC. It specifies CASMVDSGGNEQFF.

CDR3 loop: CASSLDGGQPQHF. Written as DNA, the CDR3 is TGTGCCAGCAGCTTAGATGGAGGTCAGCCCCAGCATTTT. The rearrangement links TRBV7-9 to TRBJ1-5; D is uncertain. Per germline, CDR1 SEHNR and CDR2 FQNEAQ (reference sequence). V gave up 1 base and J gave up 6 bases, with 7 bases separating them. The CDR3 loop spans 13 amino acids.

This sequence joins TRBV7-8 and TRBJ1-2, with TRBD1 matching 12 bases. Trimming took 4 bases from V and 8 from J; bases not matched to a gene: 11. The CDR3 totals 16 residues. CDR1 is SGHVS and CDR2 is FQNEAQ in the germline V gene. CDR3 sequence reads: CASSSLEGQGADGYTF. For the CDR3, the DNA is TGTGCCAGCAGCTCCTTAGAGGGACAGGGGGCAGACGGCTACACCTTC.

The V and J genes are TRBV7-8 and TRBJ2-7, with a weak D call TRBD2 (7 bases). Germline V gene sequence: CDR1 SGHVS, CDR2 FQNEAQ. The CDR3 covers 16 residues. Trimming shortened V by 1 base and J by 4 bases, and 17 bases separated the two germline ends. CDR3 in DNA: TGTGCCAGCAGCTTAGATGCCCGGACTAGGGGGTACGAGCAGTACTTC. This codes for CASSLDARTRGYEQYF.

This clone was counted between two and nine times. J is TRBJ2-5 and V is TRBV5-1; 9 bases are a match to TRBD2. The CDR3 is 16 amino acids. Germline CDR1 and CDR2: SGHRS and YFSETQ. Germline trimming cut 4 bases from V and 5 bases from J; bases unmatched to any gene: 12. The CDR3: CASSRRAGGGQETQYF. CDR3 nucleotides: TGCGCCAGCAGCCGCCGAGCGGGAGGAGGTCAGGAGACCCAGTACTTC.

The chain combines TRBV14 with TRBJ1-1; 7 bases are a match to TRBD1. The CDR3 sequence is 13 residues long. J was trimmed by 11 bases and V by 4 bases; bases with no gene match: 10. Germline V gives CDR1 SGHDN, CDR2 FVKESK. This CDR3 is CASSPMHRGRAFF. The CDR3 DNA reads as TGTGCCAGCAGCCCGATGCACAGGGGCCGTGCTTTCTTT.

This clone has only a few counts. The chain uses TRBV5-1 and TRBJ2-2; TRBD1 is a possible D gene (6 bases). Trimming took 3 bases from V and 1 from J, leaving 7 bases between them. The CDR3 spans 14 residues. Per the germline V gene, CDR1 is SGHRS and CDR2 is YFSETQ. As DNA, the CDR3 is TGCGCCAGCAGCTCGACAGGGAACACCGGGGAGCTGTTTTTT. This translates into CASSSTGNTGELFF.

J is TRBJ1-2 and V is TRBV7-2; perhaps TRBD1 as D (5 bases). Trimming cost V 5 bases and J 1 base, with 11 bases left between them. The CDR3 extends over 14 amino acids. Germline assignment: CDR1 SGHTA and CDR2 FQGNSA. The CDR3 spells CASSLDQGNYGYTF. Here the CDR3 DNA reads TGTGCCAGCAGCCTGGACCAGGGTAACTATGGCTACACCTTC.